This is a list of T cell receptor beta chains from one sample in a study of metastatic and nonmetastatic thyroid tumors. Using MiXCR, TCRdb reanalyzed the PCR reads. The sample consists of around 20,000 clones, about a tenth of them appearing once. The specimen was blood. The source of these receptors is a female donor with papillary thyroid cancer or a benign thyroid nodule (not recorded which). Some clones in this sample may be carry-over from other donors' samples. CDR3s include the opening cysteine and the closing phenylalanine or tryptophan. A D gene is named only where the DNA matches it firmly. Clone size is not always given. Where it is, it says once, few, many or a class for expanded clones.

D,size,V,J,CDR3,DNA
-,many,TRBV12-3/TRBV12-4,TRBJ1-1,CASSHGHPEHCEAFF,TGTGCCAGCAGTCATGGACACCCGGAGCACTGTGAAGCTTTCTTT
TRBD1,many,TRBV18,TRBJ2-5,CASSPREGRGETQYF,TGTGCCAGCTCACCACGTGAGGGCAGGGGGGAGACCCAGTACTTC
-,many,TRBV9,TRBJ1-1,CASSALTNTEAFF,TGTGCCAGCAGCGCCTTGACAAACACTGAAGCTTTCTTT
-,many,TRBV20-1,TRBJ2-7,CSARDPEGLGSEQYF,TGCAGTGCTAGAGACCCCGAGGGTCTGGGGAGTGAGCAGTACTTC
-,-,TRBV10-3,TRBJ1-2,CAISGPDSIHLF,TGTGCCATCAGTGGCCCGGACAGTATCCACCTTTTC
-,many,TRBV6-6,TRBJ2-7,CASSYYGTYEQYF,TGTGCCAGCAGTTATTACGGAACCTACGAGCAGTACTTC
-,few,TRBV4-1,TRBJ2-1,CASSPRDPDNEQFF,TGCGCCAGCAGCCCCCGGGACCCGGACAATGAGCAGTTCTTC
TRBD2,-,TRBV28,TRBJ2-3,CASSLHQAGGSDTQYF,TGTGCCAGCAGTCTCCACCAAGCGGGAGGTTCAGATACGCAGTATTTT
-,many,TRBV20-1,TRBJ1-2,CSATGVSPDYGYTF,TGCAGTGCTACAGGAGTCTCTCCAGACTATGGCTACACCTTC
-,many,TRBV19,TRBJ1-1,CATARTEDNTEAFF,TGTGCCACCGCGAGGACAGAGGATAACACTGAAGCTTTCTTT
-,-,TRBV9,TRBJ2-1,CASSVAGVCNEQFF,TGTGCCAGCAGCGTAGCGGGAGTATGCAATGAGCAGTTCTTC
TRBD1,many,TRBV4-3,TRBJ2-6,CASSQDAQTGVGANVLTF,TGCGCCAGCAGCCAAGACGCCCAGACAGGGGTTGGGGCCAACGTCCTGACTTTC
-,medium-sized,TRBV6-2/TRBV6-3,TRBJ2-7,CASSYSPGGYEQYF,TGTGCCAGCAGTTACTCGCCAGGGGGGTACGAGCAGTACTTC
-,-,TRBV11-2,TRBJ1-3,CASSHFGSGNTIYF,TGTGCCAGCAGCCACTTTGGTTCTGGAAACACCATATATTTT
TRBD1,many,TRBV20-1,TRBJ1-1,CSAGTGGTEAFF,TGCAGTGCGGGGACAGGGGGCACTGAAGCTTTCTTT
-,-,TRBV2,TRBJ1-2,CAISERWLVVNGYTF,TGTGCCATCAGTGAAAGGTGGTTAGTGGTAAATGGCTACACCTTC
TRBD1,many,TRBV7-2,TRBJ1-1,CASSLMSGGNTEAFF,TGTGCCAGCAGCTTAATGTCAGGGGGCAACACTGAAGCTTTCTTT
TRBD1,-,TRBV28,TRBJ2-5,CASSLYTGGRGETKYF,TGTGCCAGCAGTTTATACACAGGGGGCAGGGGAGAGACCAAGTACTTC
TRBD2,medium-sized,TRBV25-1,TRBJ2-3,CASSGGSSPTDTQYF,TGTGCCAGCAGTGGCGGGAGCTCCCCCACAGATACGCAGTATTTT
-,many,TRBV12-3/TRBV12-4,TRBJ1-4,CASSLGEKLFF,TGTGCCAGCAGTTTAGGCGAAAAACTGTTTTTT
TRBD1,many,TRBV7-3,TRBJ1-5,CASSLPGQVSAGYSNQPQHF,TGTGCCAGCAGCTTACCCGGACAGGTTTCCGCAGGGTATAGCAATCAGCCCCAGCATTTT
-,many,TRBV11-2,TRBJ2-7,CASSQVYEQYF,TGTGCCAGCAGCCAGGTTTACGAGCAGTACTTC
-,many,TRBV20-1,TRBJ1-1,CSAQRGARNTEAFF,TGCAGTGCTCAGAGGGGCGCCAGGAACACTGAAGCTTTCTTT
TRBD2,many,TRBV15,TRBJ2-1,CATSRAVSTSGDEQFF,TGTGCCACCAGCAGAGCAGTTTCGACTAGCGGAGATGAGCAGTTCTTC
-,few,TRBV20-1,TRBJ2-5,CSARCQLHQETQYF,TGCAGTGCTAGATGCCAGCTACATCAAGAGACCCAGTACTTC
-,many,TRBV30,TRBJ2-1,CAWSRNEQFF,TGTGCCTGGTCAAGGAATGAGCAGTTCTTC
-,many,TRBV19,TRBJ1-5,CASSINSGYGNQPQHF,TGTGCCAGTAGTATTAATTCAGGGTATGGCAATCAGCCCCAGCATTTT